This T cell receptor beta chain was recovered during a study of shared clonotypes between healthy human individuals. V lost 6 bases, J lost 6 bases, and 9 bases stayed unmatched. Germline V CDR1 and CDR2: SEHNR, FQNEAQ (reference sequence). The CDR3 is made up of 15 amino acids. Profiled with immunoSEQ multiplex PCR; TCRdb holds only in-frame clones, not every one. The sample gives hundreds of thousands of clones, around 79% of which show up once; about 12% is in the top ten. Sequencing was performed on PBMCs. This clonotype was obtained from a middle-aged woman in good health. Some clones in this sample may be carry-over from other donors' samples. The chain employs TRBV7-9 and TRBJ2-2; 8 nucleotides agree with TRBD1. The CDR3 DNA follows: TGTGCCAGCAGAGAACTCCAGGGGGCGGCCGGGGAGCTGTTTTTT. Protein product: CASRELQGAAGELFF.